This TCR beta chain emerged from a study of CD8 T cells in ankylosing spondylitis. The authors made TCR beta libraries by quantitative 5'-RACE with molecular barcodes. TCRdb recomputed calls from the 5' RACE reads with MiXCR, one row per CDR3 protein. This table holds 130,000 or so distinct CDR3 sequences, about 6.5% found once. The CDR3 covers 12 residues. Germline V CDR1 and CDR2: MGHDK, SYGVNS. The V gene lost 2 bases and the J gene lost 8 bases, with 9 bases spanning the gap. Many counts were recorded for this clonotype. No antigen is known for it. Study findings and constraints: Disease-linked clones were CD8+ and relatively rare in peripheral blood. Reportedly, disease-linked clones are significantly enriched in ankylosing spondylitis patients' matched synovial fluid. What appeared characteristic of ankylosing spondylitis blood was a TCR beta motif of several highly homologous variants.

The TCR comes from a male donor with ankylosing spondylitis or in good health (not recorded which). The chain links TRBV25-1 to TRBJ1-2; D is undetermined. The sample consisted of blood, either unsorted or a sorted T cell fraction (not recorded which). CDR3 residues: CASSEGLGGYTF. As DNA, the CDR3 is TGTGCCAGCAGTGAAGGGCTAGGAGGCTACACCTTC.